The 21 T cell receptor beta chains below come from one sample, sequenced in a study of cytomegalovirus exposure and HLA in healthy donors. The PCR ran on 60 Vbeta and 13 Jbeta primers. The assay was immunoSEQ multiplex PCR, and TCRdb's table has in-frame clones only and misses some. The data hold 85,000 to 100,000 clones, with approximately 86% observed a single time. Sequenced: PBMCs. The receptor set was obtained from a man aged 25-40 years in good health and CMV-seropositive.

This clone was detected a few times. V is TRBV11-2 and J is TRBJ2-7, with no clear D. Germline-derived CDR1 and CDR2 are SGHAT and FQNNGV. The CDR3 runs to 14 residues. V was shortened by 4 bases and J by 0 bases, with 10 bases between the two germline ends. CDR3 sequence (DNA): TGTGCCAGCAGCTCAACCTATCCCTCCTACGAGCAGTACTTC. It codes for CASSSTYPSYEQYF.

This chain connects TRBV27 to TRBJ2-1, with D possibly TRBD2 on 6 matching bases. The CDR3 loop spans 12 amino acids. From germline, CDR1 is MNHEY and CDR2 SMNVEV (reference sequence). The ends were cut back, 6 bases at V and 7 bases at J, with 10 bases in the middle. The CDR3 coding sequence is TGTGCCAGCAGAATTAGCGGAAATGAGCAGTTCTTC. It translates to CASRISGNEQFF.

The gene calls are TRBV30 and TRBJ2-7; D is perhaps TRBD1 (6 bases). The germline V gene encodes CDR1 GTSNPN and CDR2 SVGIG (reference sequence). V was trimmed by 0 bases and J by 2 bases, leaving 8 bases between them. The CDR3 is 13 residues long. Here the CDR3 reads CAWSVGTTYEQYF. DNA for the CDR3: TGTGCCTGGAGTGTAGGGACAACCTACGAGCAGTACTTC. The full variable domain, in which reference TRBV30 and TRBJ2-7 provide the parts outside the CDR3, is SQTIHQWPATLVQPVGSPLSLECTVEGTSNPNLYWYRQAAGRGLQLLFYSVGIGQISSEVPQNLSASRPQDRQFILSSKKLLLSDSGFYLCAWSVGTTYEQYFGPGTRLTVT.

The chain couples TRBV28 to TRBJ2-1; possible D gene TRBD2, 7 bases. CDR1 MDHEN and CDR2 SYDVKM come from the germline V gene. V lost 7 bases and J 2 bases, leaving 12 bases between the germline ends. CDR3 size: 14 residues. The DNA of the CDR3 is TGTGCCAGCATGGGGGCGGGAGCCTACAATGAGCAGTTCTTC. Translated: CASMGAGAYNEQFF.

The chain employs TRBV9 and TRBJ1-1, with D perhaps TRBD1 (6 bases). In germline, CDR1 is SGDLS, CDR2 YYNGEE. The length of the CDR3 is 16 residues. With 3 bases removed from V and 0 bases from J, the gap between germline ends came to 15 bases. CDR3 region: CASSGTAAVMNTEAFF. The DNA of the CDR3 is TGTGCCAGCAGCGGGACAGCGGCTGTGATGAACACTGAAGCTTTCTTT.

The CDR3 DNA follows: TGTGCCAGCAGTCGGGACAGGGGGAGGACAGATACGCAGTATTTT. This codes for CASSRDRGRTDTQYF. The chain couples TRBV2 to TRBJ2-3, with TRBD1 matching 11 bases. Germline CDR1 is SNHLY and CDR2 is FYNNEI. The CDR3 totals 15 residues. Trimming removed 5 bases from V and 3 bases from J; junction bases left unmatched: 4.

The chain uses TRBV10-1 and TRBJ2-7, with 8 bases identical to TRBD2. Germline V gene lookup returns CDR1 WNHNN and CDR2 SYGVQD (reference sequence). The junction had 16 bases not matched to a gene; V was cut back by 6 bases and J by 0 bases. CDR3 size: 18 residues. The CDR3 coding sequence is TGCGCCAGCAGAAGGGGTAGCGGGATCCCCCCAAGCTCCTACGAGCAGTACTTC. Encoded protein: CASRRGSGIPPSSYEQYF.

The chain uses TRBV11-1 and TRBJ2-3; 7 bases agree with TRBD1. Germline V lookup: CDR1 SGHAT, CDR2 FQDESV (reference sequence). V lost 5 bases, J lost 4 bases, and 9 bases stayed unmatched. This CDR3 is built from 15 residues. The chain's CDR3 is CASSSQTGLADTQYF. DNA of the CDR3: TGTGCCAGCAGCAGTCAGACAGGGTTGGCAGATACGCAGTATTTT.

The gene calls are TRBV5-4 and TRBJ1-2; no clear D gene. The V gene's germline CDR1 is SGHNT and CDR2 YYREEE (reference sequence). The ends were cut back, 1 base at V and 7 bases at J, with 14 bases in the middle. The CDR3 totals 14 residues. This CDR3 is CASSLYRDIRGYTF. The CDR3 coding sequence is TGTGCCAGCAGCTTGTACCGAGACATTCGTGGCTACACCTTC.

V gene TRBV19 combines with J gene TRBJ2-7; tentative D call: TRBD2 (6 bases). In germline, CDR1 is LNHDA, CDR2 SQIVND (reference sequence). This CDR3 contains 15 residues. Trimming took 5 bases from V and 0 from J, leaving 14 bases between them. CDR3 nucleotide sequence: TGTGCCAGTAGTCCGGGACTGTGGAGCTCCTACGAGCAGTACTTC. This gives the protein CASSPGLWSSYEQYF.

The genes are TRBV9 and TRBJ2-5; 7 bases line up with TRBD1. CDR1 and CDR2 from the germline V gene are SGDLS and YYNGEE. This CDR3 comprises 14 residues. After removal of 4 bases from V and 1 base from J, the junction contained 4 bases not matched to a gene. The CDR3: CASSPGTAQETQYF. Written as DNA, the CDR3 is TGTGCCAGCAGCCCCGGGACAGCCCAAGAGACCCAGTACTTC. The entire variable domain, with the rest obtained from reference TRBV9 and TRBJ2-5, is as follows: DSGVTQTPKHLITATGQRVTLRCSPRSGDLSVYWYQQSLDQGLQFLIQYYNGEERAKGNILERFSAQQFPDLHSELNLSSLELGDSALYFCASSPGTAQETQYFGPGTRLLVL.

The genes are TRBV30 and TRBJ2-7, with 8 bases that match TRBD2. The germline V gene encodes CDR1 GTSNPN and CDR2 SVGIG (reference sequence). The CDR3 has 13 residues. J gave up 2 bases and V 2 bases, and 2 bases lay outside the gene matches. CDR3 sequence (DNA): TGTGCCTGGAGTACGGGAGGGCCCTACGAGCAGTACTTC. As protein: CAWSTGGPYEQYF.

V gene TRBV27 combines with J gene TRBJ2-3; 12 positions agree with TRBD1. This CDR3 region has 15 residues. CDR1 and CDR2 (germline): MNHEY, SMNVEV (reference sequence). With 6 bases clipped from V and 8 bases from J, the junction kept 9 bases outside the gene matches. CDR3 region: CASSLPGTGGGTQYF. The CDR3 DNA reads as TGTGCCAGCAGCCTTCCCGGGACAGGGGGCGGTACGCAGTATTTT.

V is TRBV5-1 and J is TRBJ2-7, with a tentative D call TRBD1 (6 bases). The CDR3 runs to 12 residues. V was pared by 4 bases and J by 5 bases, with 10 bases between. In germline, CDR1 is SGHRS, CDR2 YFSETQ. The CDR3 is CASSQNRDEQYF. CDR3 bases: TGCGCCAGCAGCCAAAACAGGGACGAGCAGTACTTC.

The V call is TRBV9, the J call TRBJ2-7; D is unclear. The CDR3 runs 15 residues. Germline values: CDR1 SGDLS, CDR2 YYNGEE. Trimming stripped 0 bases from V and 2 bases from J, with 12 bases between. The CDR3 coding sequence is TGTGCCAGCAGCGTAGTGTTAGCCGTGACCTACGAGCAGTACTTC. Translating it yields CASSVVLAVTYEQYF.

This clone was recorded once. The V and J genes are TRBV21-1 and TRBJ2-1; TRBD1 is the table's D call, not checked against the DNA. TRBV21-1 is a pseudogene locus. CDR3 size: 14 residues. The CDR3 DNA reads as TGTGCCAGCAGGACAGGGGGTGAAGACAATGAGCAGTTCTTC. Translation: CASRTGGEDNEQFF.

This chain joins TRBV2 and TRBJ1-5; D ambiguous. Trimming stripped 3 bases from V and 4 bases from J, with 7 bases between. Germline CDR1 and CDR2: SNHLY and FYNNEI. This CDR3 is built from 13 residues. The CDR3 DNA reads TGTGCCAGCAGTGATAGTAAAAATCAGCCCCAGCATTTT. It yields the protein CASSDSKNQPQHF.

This clone has only one observation. The chain couples TRBV7-8 to TRBJ2-7; D might be TRBD1 (6 bases). CDR3 length equals 14 residues. V was shortened by 2 bases and J by 6 bases, with 14 bases between the two germline ends. Germline lookup yields CDR1 SGHVS and CDR2 FQNEAQ. The CDR3 nucleotides are TGTGCCAGCAGCTTAAGACAGGCCAAGGCCGAGCAGTACTTC. Translating it yields CASSLRQAKAEQYF.

The CDR3 DNA follows: TGTGCCAGCAGCTTGACAGGGGTGGATCAGCCCCAGCATTTT. This encodes CASSLTGVDQPQHF. This rearrangement joins TRBV5-6 to TRBJ1-5, with TRBD1 matching 7 bases. The germline V gene encodes CDR1 SGHDT and CDR2 YYEEEE. Unmatched junction bases numbered 3, after V lost 1 base and J lost 5 bases. The CDR3 contains 14 residues.

This chain joins TRBV7-9 and TRBJ2-2; unclear D gene. Germline CDR1 and CDR2: SEHNR and FQNEAQ (reference sequence). Deletions cut 3 bases from V and 6 bases from J, with 14 bases between. CDR3 length: 15 amino acids. The chain's CDR3 is CASSLSVGTSGELFF. CDR3 nucleotides: TGTGCCAGCAGCTTGTCGGTCGGTACCTCCGGGGAGCTGTTTTTT.

This sequence joins TRBV7-9 and TRBJ2-1; D perhaps matches TRBD2 (5 bases). The V end was cut by 3 bases, the J end by 0 bases, with 12 bases between. Germline values: CDR1 SEHNR, CDR2 FQNEAQ (reference sequence). The CDR3 has 16 amino acids. CDR3 DNA: TGTGCCAGCAGCTTGGCCCAAGGGAGCTCCTACAATGAGCAGTTCTTC. This gives the protein CASSLAQGSSYNEQFF. The whole variable domain, remainder taken from reference TRBV7-9 and TRBJ2-1, is DTGVSQNPRHKITKRGQNVTFRCDPISEHNRLYWYRQTLGQGPEFLTYFQNEAQLEKSRLLSDRFSAERPKGSFSTLEIQRTEQGDSAMYLCASSLAQGSSYNEQFFGPGTRLTVL.